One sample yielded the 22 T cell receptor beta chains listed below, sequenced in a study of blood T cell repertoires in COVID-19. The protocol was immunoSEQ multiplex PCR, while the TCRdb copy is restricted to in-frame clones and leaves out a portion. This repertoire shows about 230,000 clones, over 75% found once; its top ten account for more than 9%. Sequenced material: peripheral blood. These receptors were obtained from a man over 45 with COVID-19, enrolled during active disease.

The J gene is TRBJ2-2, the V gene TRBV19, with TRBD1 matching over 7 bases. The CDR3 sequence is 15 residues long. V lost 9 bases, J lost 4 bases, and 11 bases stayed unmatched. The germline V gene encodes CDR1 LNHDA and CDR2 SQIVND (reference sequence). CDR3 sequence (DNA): TGTGCCAGCTCGACAGGGATTGGGGGCACCGGGGAGCTGTTTTTT. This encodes CASSTGIGGTGELFF. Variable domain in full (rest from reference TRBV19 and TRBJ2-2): DGGITQSPKYLFRKEGQNVTLSCEQNLNHDAMYWYRQDPGQGLRLIYYSQIVNDFQKGDIAEGYSVSREKKESFPLTVTSAQKNPTAFYLCASSTGIGGTGELFFGEGSRLTVL.

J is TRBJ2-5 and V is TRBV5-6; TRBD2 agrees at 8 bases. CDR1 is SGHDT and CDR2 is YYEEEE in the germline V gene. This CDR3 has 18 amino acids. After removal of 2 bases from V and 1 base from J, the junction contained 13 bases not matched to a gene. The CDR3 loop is CASSLSRRREVFQETQYF. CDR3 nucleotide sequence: TGTGCCAGCAGCTTATCCCGACGGCGGGAGGTATTCCAAGAGACCCAGTACTTC.

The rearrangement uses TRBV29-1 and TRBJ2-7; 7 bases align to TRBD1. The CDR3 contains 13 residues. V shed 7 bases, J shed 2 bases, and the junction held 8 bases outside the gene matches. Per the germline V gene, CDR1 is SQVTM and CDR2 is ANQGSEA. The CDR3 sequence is CSAHDRDPYEQYF. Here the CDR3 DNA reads TGCAGCGCTCACGACAGGGATCCCTACGAGCAGTACTTC.

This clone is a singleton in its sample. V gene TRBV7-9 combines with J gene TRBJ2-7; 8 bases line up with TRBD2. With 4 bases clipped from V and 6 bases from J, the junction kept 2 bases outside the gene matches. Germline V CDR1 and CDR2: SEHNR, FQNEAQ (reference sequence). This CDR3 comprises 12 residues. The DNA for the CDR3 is TGTGCCAGCAGCTACGGACTAGCCGAGCAGTACTTC. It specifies CASSYGLAEQYF.

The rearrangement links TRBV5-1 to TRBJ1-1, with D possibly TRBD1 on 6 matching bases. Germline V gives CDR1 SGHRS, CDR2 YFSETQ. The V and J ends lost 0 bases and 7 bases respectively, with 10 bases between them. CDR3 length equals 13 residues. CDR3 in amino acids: CASSLGPTGEAFF. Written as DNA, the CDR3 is TGCGCCAGCAGCTTGGGCCCGACAGGTGAAGCTTTCTTT.

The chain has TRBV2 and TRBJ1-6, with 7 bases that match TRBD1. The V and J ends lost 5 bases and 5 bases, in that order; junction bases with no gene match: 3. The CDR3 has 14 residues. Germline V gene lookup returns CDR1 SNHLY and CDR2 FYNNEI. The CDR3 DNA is TGTGCCAGCAGTATACAGGGGAATAATTCACCCCTCCACTTT. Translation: CASSIQGNNSPLHF.

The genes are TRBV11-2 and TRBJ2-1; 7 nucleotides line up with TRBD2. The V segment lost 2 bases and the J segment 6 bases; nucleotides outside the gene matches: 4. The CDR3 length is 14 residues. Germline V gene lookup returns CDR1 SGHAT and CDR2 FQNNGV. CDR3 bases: TGTGCCAGCAGCTTACAGGCTAGCGGCAATGAGCAGTTCTTC. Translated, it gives CASSLQASGNEQFF.

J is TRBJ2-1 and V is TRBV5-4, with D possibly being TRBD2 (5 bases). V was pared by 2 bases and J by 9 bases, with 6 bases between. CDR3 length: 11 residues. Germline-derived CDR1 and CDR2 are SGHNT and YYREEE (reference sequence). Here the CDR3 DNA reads TGTGCCAGCAGCTTCGAGGGTGAGCAGTTCTTC. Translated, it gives CASSFEGEQFF.

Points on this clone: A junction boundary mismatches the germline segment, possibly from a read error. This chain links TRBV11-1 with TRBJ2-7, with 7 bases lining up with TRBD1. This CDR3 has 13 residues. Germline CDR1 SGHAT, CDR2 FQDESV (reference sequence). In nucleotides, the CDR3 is TGTGCCAGCAGCTTTGCCGAGACAGGGCCGAAGTGGTTC. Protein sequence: CASSFAETGPKWF.

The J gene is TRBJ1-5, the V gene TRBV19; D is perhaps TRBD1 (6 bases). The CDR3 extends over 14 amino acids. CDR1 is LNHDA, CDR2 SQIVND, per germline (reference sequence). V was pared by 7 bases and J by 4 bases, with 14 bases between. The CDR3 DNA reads TGTGCCAGTACGAGGGACACTGAAAATCAGCCCCAGCATTTT. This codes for CASTRDTENQPQHF.

The CDR3 DNA reads as TGTGCCAGTTTACCGCACGGACAGGGGGGACCCTACGAGCAGTACTTC. Its translation: CASLPHGQGGPYEQYF. V gene TRBV7-9 combines with J gene TRBJ2-7; TRBD1 aligns across 10 bases. Germline V gives CDR1 SEHNR, CDR2 FQNEAQ (reference sequence). There are 16 residues in the CDR3. V lost 9 bases to trimming and J lost 2 bases; unmatched junction nucleotides: 13.

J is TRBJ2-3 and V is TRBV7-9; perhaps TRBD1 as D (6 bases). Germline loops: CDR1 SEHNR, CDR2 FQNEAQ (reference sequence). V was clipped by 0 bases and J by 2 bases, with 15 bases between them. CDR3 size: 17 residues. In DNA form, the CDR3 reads TGTGCCAGCAGCTTAGCGAGGGGGAATGAAGTCACAGATACGCAGTATTTT. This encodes CASSLARGNEVTDTQYF.

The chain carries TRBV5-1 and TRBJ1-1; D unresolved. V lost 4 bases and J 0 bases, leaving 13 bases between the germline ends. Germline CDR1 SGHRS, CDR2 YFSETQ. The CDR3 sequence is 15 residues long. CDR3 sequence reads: CASSGFGIMNTEAFF. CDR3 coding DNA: TGCGCCAGCAGCGGTTTCGGTATAATGAACACTGAAGCTTTCTTT.

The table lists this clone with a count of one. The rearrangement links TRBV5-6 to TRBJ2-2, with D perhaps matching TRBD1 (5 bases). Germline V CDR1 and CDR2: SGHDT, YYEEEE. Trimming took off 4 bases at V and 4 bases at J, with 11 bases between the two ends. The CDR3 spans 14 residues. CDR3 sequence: CASSGQGVTGELFF. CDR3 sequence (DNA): TGTGCCAGCAGCGGACAAGGGGTCACCGGGGAGCTGTTTTTT.

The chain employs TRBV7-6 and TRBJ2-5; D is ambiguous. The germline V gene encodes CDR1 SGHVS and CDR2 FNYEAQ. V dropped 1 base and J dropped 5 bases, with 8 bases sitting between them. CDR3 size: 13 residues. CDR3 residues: CASSLVQLETQYF. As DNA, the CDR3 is TGTGCCAGCAGCTTAGTACAGCTCGAGACCCAGTACTTC.

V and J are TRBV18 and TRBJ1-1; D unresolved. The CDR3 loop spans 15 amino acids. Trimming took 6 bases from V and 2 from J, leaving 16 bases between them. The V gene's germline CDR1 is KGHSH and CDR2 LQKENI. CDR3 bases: TGTGCCAGCTCCCCAAGATCGACTGGCAACACTGAAGCTTTCTTT. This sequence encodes CASSPRSTGNTEAFF.

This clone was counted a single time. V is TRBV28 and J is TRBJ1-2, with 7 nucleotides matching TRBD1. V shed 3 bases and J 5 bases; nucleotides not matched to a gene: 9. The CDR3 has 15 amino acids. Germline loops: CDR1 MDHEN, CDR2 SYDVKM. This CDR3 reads CASSLLGQSLYGYTF. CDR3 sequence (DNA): TGTGCCAGCAGTTTGTTGGGACAGAGCCTTTATGGCTACACCTTC.

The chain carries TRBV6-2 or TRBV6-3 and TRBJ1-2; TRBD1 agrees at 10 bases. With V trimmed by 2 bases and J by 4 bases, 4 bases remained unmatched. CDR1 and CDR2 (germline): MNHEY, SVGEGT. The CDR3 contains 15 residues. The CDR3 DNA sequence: TGTGCCAGCAGTTACACGGGACAGGGGAGCTATGGCTACACCTTC. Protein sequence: CASSYTGQGSYGYTF.

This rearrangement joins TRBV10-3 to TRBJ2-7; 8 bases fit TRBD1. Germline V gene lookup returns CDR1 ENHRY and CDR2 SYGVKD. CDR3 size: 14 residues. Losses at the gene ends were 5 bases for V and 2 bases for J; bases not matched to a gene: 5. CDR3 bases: TGTGCCATCAGTTCGTCGACAGGGGCCTACGAGCAGTACTTC. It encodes CAISSSTGAYEQYF.

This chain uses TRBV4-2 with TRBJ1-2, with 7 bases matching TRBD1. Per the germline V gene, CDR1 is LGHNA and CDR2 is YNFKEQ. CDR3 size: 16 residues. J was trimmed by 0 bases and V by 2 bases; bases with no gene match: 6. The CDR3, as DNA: TGTGCCAGCAGCCAACATCAGGGGGAGACTAACTATGGCTACACCTTC. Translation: CASSQHQGETNYGYTF.

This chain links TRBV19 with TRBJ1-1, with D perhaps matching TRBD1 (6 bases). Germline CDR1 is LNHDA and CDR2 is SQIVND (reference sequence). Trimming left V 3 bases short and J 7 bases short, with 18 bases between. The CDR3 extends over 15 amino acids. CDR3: CASSIAGGEVGEAFF. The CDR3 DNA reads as TGTGCCAGTAGTATCGCGGGGGGCGAGGTCGGTGAAGCTTTCTTT.

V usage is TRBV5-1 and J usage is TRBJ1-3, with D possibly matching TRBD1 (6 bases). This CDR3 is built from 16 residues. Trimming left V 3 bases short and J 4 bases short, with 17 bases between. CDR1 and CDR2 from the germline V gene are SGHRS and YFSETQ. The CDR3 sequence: CASSSRGTTVGNTIYF. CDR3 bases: TGCGCCAGCAGCTCCCGAGGGACAACAGTAGGAAACACCATATATTTT.